This T cell receptor beta chain was identified in a study of shared clonotypes between healthy human individuals. Positive CCR7 selection of CD45RO-negative cells yielded the naive CD8 cells, and terminally differentiated effector memory CD45RA+ cells were excluded. Each of the donors was a healthy adult who was HIV-negative and had not had a recent acute infection or vaccination. The protocol was immunoSEQ multiplex PCR, while the TCRdb copy is restricted to in-frame clones and leaves out a portion. The sample shows roughly 890,000 clones, nearly 95% of them seen only once. Trimming pared 0 bases from V and 0 bases from J, leaving 7 bases between. The CDR3 length is 15 residues. Germline-derived CDR1 and CDR2 are SGDLS and YYNGEE.

This chain links TRBV9 with TRBJ1-5; D remains unclear. This TCR was recovered from a man in his thirties or forties in good health. The sequenced material came from naive CD8+ T cells sorted from blood. DNA for the CDR3: TGTGCCAGCAGCGTAGGTGCATCTAGCAATCAGCCCCAGCATTTT. It translates to CASSVGASSNQPQHF.